These 27 T cell receptor beta chains share one sample of origin, sequenced in a study of cytomegalovirus exposure and HLA in healthy donors (dated by TCRdb to the late 2010s). The library came from the immunoSEQ multiplex PCR assay. The multiplex PCR relied on a mix of 60 forward primers for TCR Vbeta segments and 13 reverse primers for TCR Jbeta segments. TCRdb carries this immuneACCESS record with in-frame sequences only. Its versions omit some clonotypes, under half of them owing to an unresolved V gene in the studies checked, with the rest unexplained. The sample table holds 95,000 to 150,000 clones, of which roughly 80% were seen once. The ten largest account for 7% to 9.5% of the sample. What was sequenced was PBMCs. The receptors were gathered from a man aged 25 to 45 in good health and CMV-seropositive.

This chain connects TRBV5-1 to TRBJ2-2, with a weak D call TRBD1 (6 bases). V gave up 1 base and J gave up 6 bases, with 19 bases separating them. Germline loops: CDR1 SGHRS, CDR2 YFSETQ. The CDR3 sequence is 17 residues long. The CDR3 here is CASSLYGGRERSGELFF. The CDR3 DNA reads TGCGCCAGCAGCTTGTATGGGGGCAGGGAGCGTTCCGGGGAGCTGTTTTTT.

The chain links TRBV7-8 to TRBJ2-5, with 7 bases aligning to TRBD1. Germline CDR1 and CDR2: SGHVS and FQNEAQ. V was clipped by 5 bases and J by 4 bases; unmatched bases: 7. The CDR3 loop spans 14 amino acids. CDR3 nucleotide sequence: TGTGCCAGCAGCATCACGACAGGGTCAGAGACCCAGTACTTC. It translates to CASSITTGSETQYF. The entire variable domain, with the rest obtained from reference TRBV7-8 and TRBJ2-5, is as follows: GAGVSQSPRYKVAKRGQDVALRCDPISGHVSLFWYQQALGQGPEFLTYFQNEAQLDKSGLPSDRFFAERPEGSVSTLKIQRTQQEDSAVYLCASSITTGSETQYFGPGTRLLVL.

The chain has TRBV5-1 and TRBJ2-5, with 11 positions matching TRBD1. Per germline, CDR1 SGHRS and CDR2 YFSETQ. V shed 0 bases, J shed 3 bases, and the junction held 4 bases outside the gene matches. This CDR3 has 16 residues. The CDR3 sequence is CASSLGGQGAKETQYF. CDR3 DNA sequence: TGCGCCAGCAGCTTGGGCGGACAGGGGGCTAAAGAGACCCAGTACTTC.

The chain joins TRBV19 to TRBJ2-4; 9 positions match TRBD1. Germline CDR1 and CDR2: LNHDA and SQIVND (reference sequence). The junction had 5 bases not matched to a gene; V was cut back by 5 bases and J by 6 bases. The CDR3 contains 14 residues. CDR3: CASSPQGASNIQYF. The DNA of the CDR3 is TGTGCCAGTAGTCCACAGGGGGCGTCAAACATTCAGTACTTC.

The chain joins TRBV15 to TRBJ2-2; TRBD1 matches 7 bases. This CDR3 is built from 17 residues. The trim removed 5 bases at V and 5 bases at J, leaving 14 bases unmatched. Germline values: CDR1 LNHNV, CDR2 YYDKDF (reference sequence). The CDR3 spells CATSLRPGQIITGELFF. In nucleotides, the CDR3 is TGTGCCACCAGCCTAAGACCGGGACAGATCATAACCGGGGAGCTGTTTTTT.

The chain joins TRBV7-9 to TRBJ2-3, with D unclear. The CDR3 contains 14 residues. V lost 4 bases to trimming and J lost 5 bases, with 13 bases between them. From germline, CDR1 is SEHNR and CDR2 FQNEAQ (reference sequence). The CDR3 loop is CASSSGYREDTQYF. The CDR3 DNA sequence: TGTGCCAGCAGCTCCGGGTATCGTGAAGATACGCAGTATTTT.

The V gene is TRBV7-9, the J gene TRBJ1-1; D uncertain. V lost 5 bases to trimming and J lost 0 bases, with 7 bases between them. Looked up from germline, CDR1 is SEHNR and CDR2 is FQNEAQ (reference sequence). This CDR3 has 13 amino acids. In nucleotides, the CDR3 is TGTGCCAGCAGCAGAGCGATGAACACTGAAGCTTTCTTT. It codes for CASSRAMNTEAFF.

This chain connects TRBV6-5 to TRBJ1-1; 7 nucleotides match TRBD1. The CDR3 consists of 13 residues. Trimming at V came to 6 bases and at J to 5 bases, leaving 6 bases not matched to a gene. Per the germline V gene, CDR1 is MNHEY and CDR2 is SVGAGI. The CDR3, as DNA: TGTGCCAGCAGAAGGACAGGTACTACTGAAGCTTTCTTT. Translating gives CASRRTGTTEAFF.

The chain combines TRBV6-1 with TRBJ1-1, with D uncertain. The CDR3 contains 13 residues. The V end was cut by 4 bases, the J end by 1 base, with 7 bases between. Per germline, CDR1 MNHNS and CDR2 SASEGT. The CDR3 sequence is CASSVGGNTEAFF. The DNA for the CDR3 is TGTGCCAGCAGTGTAGGAGGGAACACTGAAGCTTTCTTT.

The CDR3 loop is CASSPLSGQGYGYTF. Written as DNA, the CDR3 is TGTGCCAGCAGCCCTCTCTCGGGACAGGGGTATGGCTACACCTTC. This sequence joins TRBV28 and TRBJ1-2; TRBD1 matches at 10 bases. The CDR3 has 15 residues. Losses at the gene ends were 6 bases for V and 5 bases for J; bases not matched to a gene: 9. CDR1 is MDHEN, CDR2 SYDVKM, per germline.

CDR3 amino acids: CASSVTGYSGELFF. The CDR3 region has the DNA TGCGCCAGCAGCGTGACAGGGTACTCCGGGGAGCTGTTTTTT. The chain recombines TRBV5-1 with TRBJ2-2; 7 bases line up with TRBD1. Germline CDR1 and CDR2: SGHRS and YFSETQ. V shed 4 bases, J shed 6 bases, and the junction held 6 bases outside the gene matches. CDR3 size: 14 residues.

J is TRBJ1-1 and V is TRBV14; D is ambiguous. This CDR3 spans 15 amino acids. The germline V gene has CDR1 SGHDN and CDR2 FVKESK. With 1 base removed from V and 2 bases from J, the gap between germline ends came to 11 bases. The CDR3 region is CASSQVGMVNTEAFF. In DNA, the CDR3 is TGTGCCAGCAGCCAAGTCGGGATGGTCAACACTGAAGCTTTCTTT.

The chain is built from TRBV7-2 and TRBJ2-5; 10 nucleotides agree with TRBD2. The CDR3 covers 16 residues. Germline trimming cut 4 bases from V and 9 bases from J; bases unmatched to any gene: 14. CDR1 and CDR2 (germline): SGHTA, FQGNSA. The CDR3 loop is CASSSSAGGLEKAQYF. CDR3 bases: TGTGCCAGCAGCTCCTCAGCGGGGGGGTTAGAGAAGGCCCAGTACTTC.

Only a few counts were recorded for this clone. This rearrangement joins TRBV29-1 to TRBJ1-1, with D unclear. This CDR3 region has 11 residues. Germline V gene sequence: CDR1 SQVTM, CDR2 ANQGSEA. Here the CDR3 reads CVCPSNTEAFF. The DNA of the CDR3 is TGCGTCTGTCCGTCGAACACTGAAGCTTTCTTT.

The chain couples TRBV28 to TRBJ2-5, with a possible D match to TRBD2 (6 bases). Trimming shortened V by 6 bases and J by 5 bases, and 13 bases separated the two germline ends. This CDR3 is 13 amino acids long. Germline lookup yields CDR1 MDHEN and CDR2 SYDVKM. CDR3 nucleotides: TGTGCCAGCAGCACCTCTGGGGGGGAGACCCAGTACTTC. Its protein product is CASSTSGGETQYF.

The CDR3 DNA sequence: TGTGCCAGCAGTTTGAGCGTCAATGAGCAGTTCTTC. Protein product: CASSLSVNEQFF. J is TRBJ2-1 and V is TRBV27; D unresolved. V lost 3 bases to trimming and J lost 6 bases, with 6 bases between them. This CDR3 contains 12 residues. Germline values: CDR1 MNHEY, CDR2 SMNVEV (reference sequence).

The V gene is TRBV11-3, the J gene TRBJ2-2; no definite D call. Germline values: CDR1 SGHNT, CDR2 YENEEA. The V end was cut by 2 bases, the J end by 4 bases, with 8 bases between. The CDR3 loop spans 14 amino acids. The CDR3 loop reads CASSLNEVTGELFF. The DNA for the CDR3 is TGTGCCAGCAGCTTAAATGAGGTCACCGGGGAGCTGTTTTTT.

The count of this clone is one. The CDR3 here is CAWRGHQNTEAFF. The DNA for the CDR3 is TGTGCCTGGAGGGGACATCAGAACACTGAAGCTTTCTTT. This rearrangement joins TRBV30 to TRBJ1-1, with a possible D match to TRBD1 (6 bases). The CDR3 extends over 13 amino acids. Germline values: CDR1 GTSNPN, CDR2 SVGIG (reference sequence). V was pared by 3 bases and J by 1 base, with 9 bases between.

CDR3 loop: CASSVVRGRRGRINTEAFF. The CDR3 coding sequence is TGTGCCAGCAGCGTAGTAAGAGGGCGCCGGGGTAGAATAAACACTGAAGCTTTCTTT. This chain joins TRBV9 and TRBJ1-1, with no clear D. Per germline, CDR1 SGDLS and CDR2 YYNGEE. Between the trimmed V and J ends, which lost 0 bases and 2 bases, there was a span of 23 bases. This CDR3 is built from 19 residues.

J is TRBJ1-1 and V is TRBV29-1; perhaps TRBD1 as D (6 bases). V lost 6 bases and J lost 4, with 18 bases in between. Germline V gene data show CDR1 as SQVTM and CDR2 as ANQGSEA. There are 14 residues in the CDR3. CDR3 loop: CSVAAGGGGTEAFF. CDR3 DNA: TGCAGCGTCGCGGCGGGGGGCGGCGGCACTGAAGCTTTCTTT. Full variable domain (rest looked up from reference TRBV29-1 and TRBJ1-1): SAVISQKPSRDICQRGTSLTIQCQVDSQVTMMFWYRQQPGQSLTLIATANQGSEATYESGFVIDKFPISRPNLTFSTLTVSNMSPEDSSIYLCSVAAGGGGTEAFFGQGTRLTVV.

The CDR3 loop reads CASSFGSALSPLHF. The CDR3 nucleotides read TGTGCCAGCAGTTTCGGGTCGGCCCTTTCACCCCTCCACTTT. This chain uses TRBV11-1 with TRBJ1-6, with unresolved D. Trimming pared 6 bases from V and 9 bases from J, leaving 15 bases between. CDR3 length equals 14 residues. Germline V CDR1 and CDR2: SGHAT, FQDESV (reference sequence).

This rearrangement joins TRBV18 to TRBJ1-2; no clear D. V was shortened by 3 bases and J by 8 bases, with 7 bases between the two germline ends. In germline, CDR1 is KGHSH, CDR2 LQKENI. The CDR3 is made up of 11 amino acids. The CDR3 coding sequence is TGTGCCAGCTCACCTCGTCTCGGCTACACCTTC. Encoded protein: CASSPRLGYTF.

This chain joins TRBV7-6 and TRBJ2-1; 9 nucleotides align to TRBD2. Germline V lookup: CDR1 SGHVS, CDR2 FNYEAQ. The CDR3 has 14 residues. The junction had 4 bases not matched to a gene; V was cut back by 1 base and J by 9 bases. The chain's CDR3 is CASSLEGLAIEQFF. The CDR3 coding sequence is TGTGCCAGCAGCTTAGAAGGACTAGCGATTGAGCAGTTCTTC.

The chain has TRBV6-5 and TRBJ2-2; D gene ambiguous. V lost 5 bases and J lost 4, with 8 bases in between. The CDR3 is 13 residues long. Germline values: CDR1 MNHEY, CDR2 SVGAGI. The CDR3 is CASSDPGTGELFF. For the CDR3, the DNA is TGTGCCAGCAGTGACCCGGGCACCGGGGAGCTGTTTTTT.

The J gene is TRBJ2-5, the V gene TRBV30; 8 bases fit TRBD2. Germline assignment: CDR1 GTSNPN and CDR2 SVGIG (reference sequence). V lost 2 bases to trimming and J lost 6 bases; unmatched junction nucleotides: 14. The CDR3 has 16 residues. The CDR3 nucleotides are TGTGCCTGGAGTAATGGGGCAGCCCCGGGGGGGAAGACCCAGTACTTC. Encoded protein: CAWSNGAAPGGKTQYF. The variable domain in full, completed from reference TRBV30 and TRBJ2-5, reads SQTIHQWPATLVQPVGSPLSLECTVEGTSNPNLYWYRQAAGRGLQLLFYSVGIGQISSEVPQNLSASRPQDRQFILSSKKLLLSDSGFYLCAWSNGAAPGGKTQYFGPGTRLLVL.

V usage is TRBV14 and J usage is TRBJ1-5; 7 positions agree with TRBD1. The CDR3 has 13 residues. Germline CDR1 SGHDN, CDR2 FVKESK. Trimming cost V 3 bases and J 8 bases; bases outside gene matches: 4. The CDR3 protein is CASSQNRGEPQHF. The CDR3 bases are TGTGCCAGCAGCCAGAACAGGGGAGAGCCCCAGCATTTT.

CDR3 bases: TGCGCCAGCAGCCCCGGGACAGGGTCAAGATCCCATGGCTACACCTTC. Residues: CASSPGTGSRSHGYTF. The gene calls are TRBV5-1 and TRBJ1-2; 9 bases match TRBD1. V trimming: 4 bases; J trimming: 6 bases; junction bases outside the gene matches: 13. Germline loops: CDR1 SGHRS, CDR2 YFSETQ. CDR3 size: 16 residues.